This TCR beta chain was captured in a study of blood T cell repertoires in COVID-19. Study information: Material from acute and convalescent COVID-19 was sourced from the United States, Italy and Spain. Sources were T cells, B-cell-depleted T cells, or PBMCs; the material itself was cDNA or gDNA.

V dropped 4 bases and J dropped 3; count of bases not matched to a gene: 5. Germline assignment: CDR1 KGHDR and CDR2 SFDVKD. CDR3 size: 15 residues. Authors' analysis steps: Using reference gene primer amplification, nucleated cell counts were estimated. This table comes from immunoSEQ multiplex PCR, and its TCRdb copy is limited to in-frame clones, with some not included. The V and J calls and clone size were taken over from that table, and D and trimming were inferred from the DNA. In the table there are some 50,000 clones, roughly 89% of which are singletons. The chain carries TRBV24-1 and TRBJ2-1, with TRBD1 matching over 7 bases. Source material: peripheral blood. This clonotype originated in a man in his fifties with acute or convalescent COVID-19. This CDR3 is CATSESGQNYNEQFF. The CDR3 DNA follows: TGTGCCACCAGTGAGTCGGGACAGAACTACAATGAGCAGTTCTTC.